A single sample gave rise to the 31 T cell receptor beta chains below, sequenced in a study of blood T cell repertoires in COVID-19. The repertoire was sequenced with immunoSEQ multiplex PCR; TCRdb's copy has only in-frame clones and lacks some. The table lists about 180,000 clones, almost 80% of them singletons. The specimen was peripheral blood. The origin of the receptors is a woman aged 70 to 79 with acute or convalescent COVID-19.

The CDR3 bases are TGTGCCAGCAGTTACTCGAGGTCAGACTATGGCTACACCTTC. It yields the protein CASSYSRSDYGYTF. The chain combines TRBV6-5 with TRBJ1-2, with D unresolved. The V and J ends lost 0 bases and 3 bases respectively, with 8 bases between them. Germline V gene lookup returns CDR1 MNHEY and CDR2 SVGAGI. The CDR3 sequence is 14 residues long.

The V and J genes are TRBV10-3 and TRBJ1-1; TRBD1 matches 8 bases. CDR1 and CDR2 from the germline V gene are ENHRY and SYGVKD. V lost 7 bases, J lost 0 bases, and 7 bases stayed unmatched. This CDR3 spans 15 amino acids. The CDR3, as DNA: TGTGCCATCAATCCAGGGGGCAACATGAACACTGAAGCTTTCTTT. It yields the protein CAINPGGNMNTEAFF.

The rearrangement uses TRBV7-2 and TRBJ1-6; tentatively, D is TRBD1 (6 bases). The germline CDR1 and CDR2 sequences are SGHTA and FQGNSA. Deletions cut 6 bases from V and 9 bases from J, with 15 bases between. The CDR3 spans 14 residues. This CDR3 reads CASRSTGFASPLHF. CDR3 nucleotide sequence: TGTGCCAGCAGGTCCACAGGGTTTGCTTCACCCCTCCACTTT. Drawing the rest from reference TRBV7-2 and TRBJ1-6, the complete variable domain is GAGVSQSPSNKVTEKGKDVELRCDPISGHTALYWYRQSLGQGLEFLIYFQGNSAPDKSGLPSDRFSAERTGGSVSTLTIQRTQQEDSAVYLCASRSTGFASPLHFGNGTRLTVT.

This rearrangement joins TRBV3-1 (or the pseudogene TRBV3-2) to TRBJ2-1, with 12 nucleotides matching TRBD2. The CDR3 extends over 19 amino acids. CDR1 and CDR2 from the germline V gene are LGHDT and YNNKEL (reference sequence). J was trimmed by 2 bases and V by 4 bases; bases with no gene match: 12. CDR3 protein: CASSPQPGLAGATYNEQFF. The CDR3 DNA reads as TGTGCCAGCAGCCCTCAACCGGGACTAGCGGGCGCTACCTACAATGAGCAGTTCTTC.

CDR3 sequence reads: CASGDRAPYEQYF. The CDR3 DNA follows: TGTGCCAGTGGGGACAGGGCACCCTACGAGCAGTACTTC. This sequence joins TRBV28 and TRBJ2-7; the match to TRBD1 covers 9 bases. V lost 9 bases and J lost 2; bases outside the gene matches: 5. The CDR3 consists of 13 residues. Looked up from germline, CDR1 is MDHEN and CDR2 is SYDVKM.

The rearrangement links TRBV5-1 to TRBJ2-3; 7 bases match TRBD1. J gave up 2 bases and V 7 bases, and 7 bases lay outside the gene matches. This CDR3 region has 14 residues. From germline, CDR1 is SGHRS and CDR2 YFSETQ. This CDR3 is CASSRDRPTDTQYF. DNA of the CDR3: TGCGCCAGCTCCCGGGACAGACCCACAGATACGCAGTATTTT.

The rearrangement joins TRBV19 to TRBJ2-1; perhaps TRBD1 as D (6 bases). V was clipped by 5 bases and J by 2 bases, with 13 bases between them. Germline CDR1 LNHDA, CDR2 SQIVND (reference sequence). The CDR3 contains 15 residues. This CDR3 is CASSLGAGPYNEQFF. CDR3 bases: TGTGCCAGTAGTCTGGGGGCAGGCCCCTACAATGAGCAGTTCTTC.

The chain employs TRBV5-1 and TRBJ1-6; tentative D call: TRBD1 (5 bases). The CDR3 consists of 15 residues. Germline CDR1 reads SGHRS; CDR2 reads YFSETQ. V was pared by 4 bases and J by 5 bases, with 13 bases between. Here the CDR3 DNA reads TGCGCCAGCAGCCCCGGGGGTAGAAATAATTCACCCCTCCACTTT. This encodes CASSPGGRNNSPLHF.

V usage is TRBV3-1 (or the pseudogene TRBV3-2) and J usage is TRBJ1-2; 7 positions match TRBD1. With 0 bases clipped from V and 8 bases from J, the junction kept 15 bases outside the gene matches. CDR3 length: 17 amino acids. Germline V gene sequence: CDR1 LGHDT, CDR2 YNNKEL (reference sequence). The CDR3 loop reads CASSQDSMAGGRGGYTF. The CDR3 nucleotides read TGTGCCAGCAGCCAAGATAGTATGGCAGGGGGACGTGGGGGCTACACCTTC.

This clone was picked up one time. The V and J genes are TRBV27 and TRBJ2-7; TRBD2 is a possible D gene (5 bases). The germline gives CDR1 MNHEY, CDR2 SMNVEV (reference sequence). The CDR3 runs 12 residues. Trimming stripped 6 bases from V and 2 bases from J, with 8 bases between. CDR3 sequence (DNA): TGTGCCAGCAGGGGAGAGGCCTACGAGCAGTACTTC. Its protein is CASRGEAYEQYF.

The V call is TRBV19, the J call TRBJ2-7; TRBD2 aligns across 9 bases. This CDR3 spans 16 amino acids. V lost 5 bases and J lost 0; bases outside the gene matches: 8. The germline gives CDR1 LNHDA, CDR2 SQIVND (reference sequence). The CDR3 protein is CASSLNPTSGSYEQYF. CDR3 DNA sequence: TGTGCCAGTAGTCTCAACCCGACTAGCGGCTCCTACGAGCAGTACTTC.

The rearrangement uses TRBV2 and TRBJ1-5; D is unclear. Trimming cost V 1 base and J 12 bases, with 22 bases left between them. This CDR3 region has 16 residues. The germline V gene encodes CDR1 SNHLY and CDR2 FYNNEI. As DNA, the CDR3 is TGTGCCAGCAGTGAAGACGCCAGGAACCCGCCTCGGGACCAGCATTTT. It translates to CASSEDARNPPRDQHF.

V gene TRBV29-1 combines with J gene TRBJ1-2; maybe TRBD1 (6 bases). CDR3 size: 13 residues. Looked up from germline, CDR1 is SQVTM and CDR2 is ANQGSEA. Trimming took off 1 base at V and 5 bases at J, with 11 bases between the two ends. The CDR3 spells CSVEAGQGYGYTF. CDR3 sequence (DNA): TGCAGCGTTGAAGCCGGGCAGGGGTATGGCTACACCTTC. Complete variable domain (other parts from reference TRBV29-1 and TRBJ1-2): SAVISQKPSRDICQRGTSLTIQCQVDSQVTMMFWYRQQPGQSLTLIATANQGSEATYESGFVIDKFPISRPNLTFSTLTVSNMSPEDSSIYLCSVEAGQGYGYTFGSGTRLTVV.

This clone was recorded a few times. V and J are TRBV3-1 (or the pseudogene TRBV3-2) and TRBJ2-7, with D possibly TRBD1 on 6 matching bases. This CDR3 has 12 amino acids. Germline V lookup: CDR1 LGHDT, CDR2 YNNKEL (reference sequence). V was shortened by 5 bases and J by 12 bases, with 17 bases between the two germline ends. The CDR3 bases are TGTGCCAGCAGCTCCCCGCAGGGGAGTAGGTACTTC. Translating gives CASSSPQGSRYF.

This clone was counted between two and nine times. The chain links TRBV6-5 to TRBJ1-2; the match to TRBD1 covers 8 bases. The CDR3 extends over 13 amino acids. V lost 8 bases to trimming and J lost 4 bases; unmatched junction nucleotides: 6. CDR1 is MNHEY and CDR2 is SVGAGI in the germline V gene. CDR3 region: CASDGTGGYGYTF. CDR3 bases: TGTGCCAGCGATGGGACAGGCGGCTATGGCTACACCTTC.

The chain recombines TRBV11-2 with TRBJ1-6, with 8 bases fitting TRBD1. After removal of 5 bases from V and 6 bases from J, the junction contained 6 bases not matched to a gene. Germline CDR1 and CDR2: SGHAT and FQNNGV. The CDR3 has 15 residues. The DNA of the CDR3 is TGTGCCAGCAGCCCCCGGACAGGGAGTAATTCACCCCTCCACTTT. Translated, it gives CASSPRTGSNSPLHF.

This clone was recorded a few times. The chain links TRBV7-9 to TRBJ2-1; no definite D call. The ends were cut back, 5 bases at V and 10 bases at J, with 15 bases in the middle. This CDR3 region has 13 residues. Germline loops: CDR1 SEHNR, CDR2 FQNEAQ (reference sequence). The CDR3 spells CASSPSESPEQFF. The CDR3 nucleotides are TGTGCCAGCAGCCCCTCCGAGTCGCCCGAGCAGTTCTTC.

The chain links TRBV5-1 to TRBJ2-7; 7 nucleotides line up with TRBD2. The CDR3 runs to 15 residues. Germline trimming cut 3 bases from V and 6 bases from J; bases unmatched to any gene: 12. CDR1 and CDR2 (germline): SGHRS, YFSETQ. CDR3 in DNA: TGCGCCAGCAGCTCCTTGGGAGGGGACGATGCCGAGCAGTACTTC. It encodes CASSSLGGDDAEQYF.

Of note for this clone: This sample also contains other DNA sequences that code for the same CDR3. V and J are TRBV5-1 and TRBJ2-5; 9 nucleotides line up with TRBD1. CDR1 and CDR2 from the germline V gene are SGHRS and YFSETQ. Trimming cost V 0 bases and J 4 bases; bases outside gene matches: 1. This CDR3 contains 14 residues. CDR3 loop: CASSLDRGRETQYF. In DNA form, the CDR3 reads TGCGCCAGCAGCTTGGACAGGGGGCGAGAGACCCAGTACTTC.

This clone was found a few times. This chain connects TRBV5-1 to TRBJ2-1, with 11 bases lining up with TRBD2. The V segment lost 4 bases and the J segment 3 bases; nucleotides outside the gene matches: 12. Germline CDR1 and CDR2: SGHRS and YFSETQ. The CDR3 runs 18 residues. This CDR3 is CASSQILAGGRVYNEQFF. As DNA, the CDR3 is TGCGCCAGCAGCCAGATTCTAGCGGGAGGACGGGTCTACAATGAGCAGTTCTTC.

The CDR3, as DNA: TGTGCCAGCAGCAGACAGGGGTGGAACAATGAGCAGTTCTTC. Protein: CASSRQGWNNEQFF. The rearrangement links TRBV7-3 to TRBJ2-1; 8 bases align to TRBD1. The trim removed 5 bases at V and 5 bases at J, leaving 5 bases unmatched. Germline CDR1 and CDR2: SGHTA and FQGTGA. The CDR3 has 14 amino acids.

This clone was counted once. J is TRBJ2-3 and V is TRBV7-8, with 10 bases identical to TRBD2. The CDR3 has 18 residues. V lost 2 bases to trimming and J lost 0 bases; unmatched junction nucleotides: 8. The germline V gene encodes CDR1 SGHVS and CDR2 FQNEAQ. The CDR3 coding sequence is TGTGCCAGCAGCTTACTAGCGGGAGTCCCATATAGCACAGATACGCAGTATTTT. Its protein is CASSLLAGVPYSTDTQYF. Full variable domain (rest looked up from reference TRBV7-8 and TRBJ2-3): GAGVSQSPRYKVAKRGQDVALRCDPISGHVSLFWYQQALGQGPEFLTYFQNEAQLDKSGLPSDRFFAERPEGSVSTLKIQRTQQEDSAVYLCASSLLAGVPYSTDTQYFGPGTRLTVL.

Concerning this clone itself: Compared with germline, one end of the junction differs, possibly owing to a read error. CDR3 sequence: CASSFSPGLAGDNF. The DNA of the CDR3 is TGTGCCAGCAGTTTCTCGCCCGGACTAGCGGGAGACAACTTC. This chain joins TRBV6-6 and TRBJ2-7; TRBD2 matches 13 bases. The CDR3 runs to 14 residues. Germline V lookup: CDR1 MNHNY, CDR2 SVGAGI (reference sequence).

Worth noting for this clone: One end of the junction varies from germline; a read error may be responsible. The rearrangement joins TRBV2 to TRBJ1-4; TRBD1 is a possible D gene (5 bases). CDR3 length equals 11 residues. CDR1 and CDR2 (germline): SNHLY, FYNNEI. The CDR3 sequence: CASSDRQRFIF. The CDR3 DNA sequence: TGTGCCAGCAGTGACAGACAGAGGTTCATTTTT.

This chain links TRBV2 with TRBJ2-3, with a weak D call TRBD2 (5 bases). Trimming pared 6 bases from V and 0 bases from J, leaving 16 bases between. This CDR3 contains 16 residues. Germline CDR1 and CDR2: SNHLY and FYNNEI. The CDR3 nucleotides are TGTGCCAGCAGGGAGGATGCTGGATCTAGCACAGATACGCAGTATTTT. Its protein is CASREDAGSSTDTQYF.

Regarding this clone: Other DNA sequences in this specimen translate into the identical CDR3. This chain connects TRBV19 to TRBJ2-7, with TRBD2 matching over 7 bases. V was pared by 3 bases and J by 2 bases, with 7 bases of the junction left unmatched. The CDR3 spans 15 residues. Germline CDR1 LNHDA, CDR2 SQIVND (reference sequence). As DNA, the CDR3 is TGTGCCAGTAGTATTGGGCAGGGACTAACCTACGAGCAGTACTTC. Translated: CASSIGQGLTYEQYF.

The V gene is TRBV2, the J gene TRBJ2-1, with D unclear. With 2 bases removed from V and 5 bases from J, the gap between germline ends came to 22 bases. Germline CDR1 reads SNHLY; CDR2 reads FYNNEI. CDR3 length: 18 amino acids. The CDR3 sequence is CASSENPERLLIDNEQFF. The DNA for the CDR3 is TGTGCCAGCAGTGAAAATCCCGAGAGACTTCTTATTGACAATGAGCAGTTCTTC.

The chain recombines TRBV7-9 with TRBJ2-5; the D gene is possibly TRBD2 (5 bases). Per the germline V gene, CDR1 is SEHNR and CDR2 is FQNEAQ (reference sequence). The V gene lost 2 bases and the J gene lost 1 base, with 14 bases spanning the gap. The length of the CDR3 is 16 residues. CDR3 sequence reads: CASSLRLHAGQETQYF. The CDR3 nucleotides are TGTGCCAGCAGCTTACGACTCCACGCGGGCCAAGAGACCCAGTACTTC.

The genes are TRBV4-2 and TRBJ2-2, with D possibly TRBD1 on 7 matching bases. Germline V CDR1 and CDR2: LGHNA, YNFKEQ. The CDR3 length is 17 residues. V lost 0 bases to trimming and J lost 4 bases, with 15 bases between them. The CDR3 region has the DNA TGTGCCAGCAGCCAAGATACTCCCCAGGGGGGCACCGGGGAGCTGTTTTTT. Protein sequence: CASSQDTPQGGTGELFF.

This chain links TRBV7-8 with TRBJ2-5, with D possibly matching TRBD1 (5 bases). The CDR3 is 15 residues long. CDR1 and CDR2 from the germline V gene are SGHVS and FQNEAQ. With 5 bases removed from V and 2 bases from J, the gap between germline ends came to 15 bases. Here the CDR3 DNA reads TGTGCCAGCAGCAGAGCGACAGTATCTCAAGAGACCCAGTACTTC. Translation: CASSRATVSQETQYF.

The sample holds one count of this clone. The chain links TRBV3-1 (or the pseudogene TRBV3-2) to TRBJ2-5; TRBD1 is a possible D gene (5 bases). CDR1 and CDR2 (germline): LGHDT, YNNKEL (reference sequence). This CDR3 has 15 amino acids. Trimming took 3 bases from V and 5 from J, leaving 16 bases between them. CDR3: CASSQGPRHWETQYF. In DNA, the CDR3 is TGTGCCAGCAGCCAGGGGCCGCGACATTGGGAGACCCAGTACTTC.